Shown below are 29 T cell receptor beta chains from a single sample sequenced in a study of T cells after yellow fever vaccination. TCRdb fed the 5' RACE reads into MiXCR, producing one record per CDR3 protein. This sample has approximately 12,000 distinct CDR3 sequences, with about 6% found just once. This specimen was PBMCs, either bulk or a sorted T-cell subset (CD4+, CD8+, memory, or dextramer-sorted; not recorded which), taken on the day of the yellow fever booster vaccination. These receptors all come from a man younger than 40 who received the YFV17D yellow fever vaccine.

The chain recombines TRBV7-2 with TRBJ1-2; 11 bases agree with TRBD1. Germline V gene data show CDR1 as SGHTA and CDR2 as FQGNSA. With 6 bases clipped from V and 8 bases from J, the junction kept 8 bases outside the gene matches. The CDR3 runs 14 residues. This CDR3 reads CASSPIRTGGGYTF. DNA for the CDR3: TGTGCCAGCAGTCCCATAAGGACAGGGGGCGGCTACACCTTC. The entire variable domain, with the rest obtained from reference TRBV7-2 and TRBJ1-2, is as follows: GAGVSQSPSNKVTEKGKDVELRCDPISGHTALYWYRQSLGQGLEFLIYFQGNSAPDKSGLPSDRFSAERTGGSVSTLTIQRTQQEDSAVYLCASSPIRTGGGYTFGSGTRLTVV.

This clonotype is medium-sized within its sample. The V call is TRBV5-1, the J call TRBJ2-7; 7 positions match TRBD1. The V gene's germline CDR1 is SGHRS and CDR2 YFSETQ. V trimming: 4 bases; J trimming: 9 bases; junction bases outside the gene matches: 13. The CDR3 is 14 residues long. CDR3 DNA sequence: TGCGCCAGCAGCGTCGACAGGGCTTCTCAAGGGCAGTACTTC. It translates to CASSVDRASQGQYF. The full variable domain, rest sourced from reference TRBV5-1 and TRBJ2-7, is KAGVTQTPRYLIKTRGQQVTLSCSPISGHRSVSWYQQTPGQGLQFLFEYFSETQRNKGNFPGRFSGRQFSNSRSEMNVSTLELGDSALYLCASSVDRASQGQYFGPGTRLTVT.

This clonotype has a count of ten or more. V usage is TRBV6-5 and J usage is TRBJ1-1; no definite D call. Trimming took off 0 bases at V and 0 bases at J, with 5 bases between the two ends. Looked up from germline, CDR1 is MNHEY and CDR2 is SVGAGI. The CDR3 is made up of 14 amino acids. The DNA for the CDR3 is TGTGCCAGCAGTTACTCGAGACTGAACACTGAAGCTTTCTTT. It encodes CASSYSRLNTEAFF.

By proportion, this clonotype is medium-sized (0.01 to 0.1%). This rearrangement joins TRBV20-1 to TRBJ2-6; D unclear. V was cut by 1 base and J by 7 bases, with 8 bases left in between. There are 13 residues in the CDR3. Germline values: CDR1 DFQATT, CDR2 SNEGSKA (reference sequence). CDR3 loop: CSARVSVANVLTF. The DNA of the CDR3 is TGCAGTGCTAGAGTTTCGGTAGCCAACGTCCTGACTTTC.

This clonotype is judged medium-sized. The CDR3 region has the DNA TGTGCCATCAGTAACCGGACCTTAAACTATGGCTACACCTTC. This gives the protein CAISNRTLNYGYTF. V and J are TRBV10-3 and TRBJ1-2; D unclear. The length of the CDR3 is 14 residues. The germline V gene has CDR1 ENHRY and CDR2 SYGVKD. With 5 bases removed from V and 2 bases from J, the gap between germline ends came to 12 bases.

This clonotype is deemed medium-sized. The rearrangement uses TRBV6-1 and TRBJ2-4; TRBD1 matches 8 bases. The CDR3 totals 20 residues. V shed 4 bases and J 0 bases; nucleotides not matched to a gene: 17. Germline V gene lookup returns CDR1 MNHNS and CDR2 SASEGT. The DNA for the CDR3 is TGTGCCAGCAGTGTTATGGTGGCAGGGGGCTCTAAACCAGCCAAAAACATTCAGTACTTC. Its protein product is CASSVMVAGGSKPAKNIQYF.

At least ten counts were recorded for this clonotype. The J gene is TRBJ2-5, the V gene TRBV20-1; either TRBD1 or TRBD2 may fit D (5 bases each). Per germline, CDR1 DFQATT and CDR2 SNEGSKA (reference sequence). Trimming shortened V by 2 bases and J by 5 bases, and 15 bases separated the two germline ends. This CDR3 is 14 amino acids long. CDR3 residues: CSARNPGPPETQYF. For the CDR3, the DNA is TGCAGTGCTAGAAACCCGGGACCGCCGGAGACCCAGTACTTC.

This clonotype was seen repeatedly, ten times or more. The chain has TRBV27 and TRBJ1-2, with D unresolved. There are 15 residues in the CDR3. V lost 1 base, J lost 4 bases, and 13 bases lay in between. Germline V lookup: CDR1 MNHEY, CDR2 SMNVEV (reference sequence). This CDR3 reads CASSLWQVYRYGYTF. CDR3 in DNA: TGTGCCAGCAGTTTATGGCAGGTGTACCGCTATGGCTACACCTTC.

By share, this clonotype ranks as medium-sized. The chain couples TRBV12-3 or TRBV12-4 to TRBJ2-7; unclear D gene. V lost 3 bases, J lost 3 bases, and 9 bases lay in between. The CDR3 spans 13 residues. For the CDR3, the DNA is TGTGCCAGCAGTTTCCTCGCCAACTACGAGCAGTACTTC. It encodes CASSFLANYEQYF.

This clonotype is medium-sized in the sample. The J gene is TRBJ2-3, the V gene TRBV7-6; D is undetermined. Trimming removed 3 bases from V and 2 bases from J, with 0 bases in between. There are 11 residues in the CDR3. CDR1 and CDR2 (germline): SGHVS, FNYEAQ. The CDR3 reads CASSFTDTQYF. CDR3 nucleotide sequence: TGTGCCAGCAGCTTCACAGATACGCAGTATTTT.

This clonotype was observed at least ten times. This chain joins TRBV7-8 and TRBJ2-7, with 10 bases aligning to TRBD1. V shed 5 bases, J shed 13 bases, and the junction held 11 bases outside the gene matches. Looked up from germline, CDR1 is SGHVS and CDR2 is FQNEAQ. CDR3 size: 13 residues. This chain's CDR3 is CASSGRDRGPFYF. CDR3 DNA: TGTGCCAGCAGCGGACGGGACAGGGGTCCCTTTTACTTC.

By its share, this clonotype is medium-sized. This chain uses TRBV15 with TRBJ2-3, with 10 bases lining up with TRBD1. V shed 2 bases and J 4 bases; nucleotides not matched to a gene: 9. Germline-derived CDR1 and CDR2 are LNHNV and YYDKDF (reference sequence). This CDR3 comprises 17 residues. CDR3 sequence reads: CATSRLPGTGASDTQYF. The CDR3 DNA follows: TGTGCCACCAGCAGACTTCCCGGGACAGGGGCTTCAGATACGCAGTATTTT.

In its sample, this clonotype is medium-sized. The chain is built from TRBV20-1 and TRBJ2-1, with D perhaps TRBD2 (6 bases). Between the trimmed V and J ends, which lost 3 bases and 6 bases, there was a span of 18 bases. The CDR3 contains 15 residues. Per the germline V gene, CDR1 is DFQATT and CDR2 is SNEGSKA (reference sequence). CDR3 coding DNA: TGCAGTGCTAGGGGCGGGTCGGGAGTTGCCAATGAGCAGTTCTTC. Translated, it gives CSARGGSGVANEQFF.

In its sample, this clonotype was seen many times. The V gene is TRBV20-1, the J gene TRBJ2-1; 9 positions match TRBD2. V shed 0 bases, J shed 10 bases, and the junction held 10 bases outside the gene matches. The V gene's germline CDR1 is DFQATT and CDR2 SNEGSKA (reference sequence). The CDR3 extends over 15 amino acids. The DNA for the CDR3 is TGCAGTGCTAGAGATTGGATAGCGGGAGAAGGCGAGCAGTTCTTC. Its protein is CSARDWIAGEGEQFF.

This clonotype was seen repeatedly, ten times or more. V gene TRBV10-2 combines with J gene TRBJ2-1, with D hard to call. The CDR3 is made up of 13 amino acids. Trimming removed 4 bases from V and 9 bases from J, with 13 bases in between. Germline-derived CDR1 and CDR2 are WSHSY and SAAADI. The CDR3 protein is CASSVGLDTEQFF. The CDR3 nucleotides are TGCGCCAGCAGTGTAGGCCTAGATACTGAGCAGTTCTTC.

By share of the sample, this clonotype is medium-sized. CDR3 nucleotides: TGTGCCACCAGTGATTTCATAGGTATCGGGGGGCAGTTCTTC. Its translation: CATSDFIGIGGQFF. The chain uses TRBV24-1 and TRBJ2-1; a possible D gene is TRBD2 (6 bases). The CDR3 is made up of 14 amino acids. Trimming removed 1 base from V and 12 bases from J, with 15 bases in between. Germline-derived CDR1 and CDR2 are KGHDR and SFDVKD.

This clonotype was found a few times. The chain uses TRBV11-2 and TRBJ2-7; D is tentatively TRBD1 or TRBD2 (5 bases each). V gave up 1 base and J gave up 4 bases, with 14 bases separating them. Germline loops: CDR1 SGHAT, CDR2 FQNNGV. There are 15 residues in the CDR3. This chain's CDR3 is CASSLGGGLRYEQYF. In DNA, the CDR3 is TGTGCCAGCAGCTTAGGGGGCGGGTTGAGGTACGAGCAGTACTTC.

This clonotype was counted ten times or more. This chain joins TRBV5-1 and TRBJ2-7; a possible D gene is TRBD1 (6 bases). Germline assignment: CDR1 SGHRS and CDR2 YFSETQ. This CDR3 region has 9 residues. V was shortened by 9 bases and J by 6 bases, with 7 bases between the two germline ends. CDR3: CAKGVEQYF. CDR3 nucleotides: TGCGCCAAGGGGGTCGAGCAGTACTTC.

This clonotype was seen at least ten times. The V and J genes are TRBV27 and TRBJ2-1; no firm D call. V was pared by 10 bases and J by 11 bases, with 15 bases between. Germline lookup yields CDR1 MNHEY and CDR2 SMNVEV (reference sequence). The CDR3 extends over 11 amino acids. The CDR3, as DNA: TGTGCCACGCTCACTACAATGAAGCAGTTCTTC. This encodes CATLTTMKQFF.

This clonotype was counted many times. The chain is built from TRBV19 and TRBJ2-3; 11 positions agree with TRBD2. Losses at the gene ends were 3 bases for V and 4 bases for J; bases not matched to a gene: 6. The CDR3 sequence is 16 residues long. Germline loops: CDR1 LNHDA, CDR2 SQIVND (reference sequence). In DNA, the CDR3 is TGTGCCAGTAGTATGGAGGGACTAGCGGTAGCAGATACGCAGTATTTT. It codes for CASSMEGLAVADTQYF.

By share, this clonotype ranks as medium-sized. This chain connects TRBV12-3 or TRBV12-4 to TRBJ1-1; 9 bases are shared with TRBD1. V trimming: 6 bases; J trimming: 0 bases; junction bases outside the gene matches: 5. The CDR3 extends over 15 amino acids. CDR3 bases: TGTGCCAGCAGGGAGACAGGGGGACTGAACACTGAAGCTTTCTTT. Encoded protein: CASRETGGLNTEAFF.

This clonotype was seen ten or more times. The chain combines TRBV20-1 with TRBJ1-2, with a tentative D call TRBD1 (5 bases). Germline loops: CDR1 DFQATT, CDR2 SNEGSKA (reference sequence). CDR3 size: 12 residues. V was cut by 2 bases and J by 8 bases, with 12 bases left in between. The CDR3, as DNA: TGCAGTGCTAGAAGGCAGGGCTCGGGCTACACCTTC. Amino acids: CSARRQGSGYTF.

This clonotype counts as medium-sized. This chain links TRBV20-1 with TRBJ2-3, with D hard to call. Germline CDR1 DFQATT, CDR2 SNEGSKA (reference sequence). This CDR3 spans 11 amino acids. The V gene lost 5 bases and the J gene lost 5 bases, with 8 bases spanning the gap. This chain's CDR3 is CSAPTLDTQYF. Here the CDR3 DNA reads TGCAGTGCTCCGACTTTAGATACGCAGTATTTT.

This clonotype appeared many times. The V call is TRBV10-3, the J call TRBJ1-6; 10 nucleotides match TRBD1. V was clipped by 3 bases and J by 7 bases; unmatched bases: 3. The CDR3 extends over 15 amino acids. Germline CDR1 and CDR2: ENHRY and SYGVKD. This chain's CDR3 is CAISDTGQGNSPLHF. For the CDR3, the DNA is TGTGCCATCAGTGACACGGGACAGGGGAATTCACCCCTCCACTTT.

This clonotype was counted ten times or more. The CDR3 nucleotides are TGCAGTACAGGAAAAACACCGGGGACTAGTCTTTCCTACAATGAGCAGTTCTTC. Its protein is CSTGKTPGTSLSYNEQFF. The chain combines TRBV20-1 with TRBJ2-1; 8 positions agree with TRBD2. Germline V gene sequence: CDR1 DFQATT, CDR2 SNEGSKA (reference sequence). The CDR3 runs 18 residues. V lost 8 bases and J lost 1; bases outside the gene matches: 19.

This clonotype came up many times. This chain joins TRBV7-2 and TRBJ2-7; maybe TRBD2 (5 bases). The CDR3 runs 13 residues. Trimming removed 3 bases from V and 4 bases from J, with 10 bases in between. Germline loops: CDR1 SGHTA, CDR2 FQGNSA. Here the CDR3 DNA reads TGTGCCAGCAGCTTTACTAGTGAATACGAGCAGTACTTC. Translated: CASSFTSEYEQYF.

This clonotype was seen many times. The chain is built from TRBV5-1 and TRBJ2-7; the match to TRBD1 covers 7 bases. This CDR3 is built from 14 residues. Germline CDR1 is SGHRS and CDR2 is YFSETQ. The J segment lost 6 bases and the V segment lost 4 bases, leaving 10 bases of the junction unmatched. CDR3 sequence reads: CASSRGTAAPEQYF. The CDR3 DNA sequence: TGCGCCAGCAGCAGGGGGACAGCCGCCCCCGAGCAGTACTTC.

This clonotype was observed at least ten times. The chain joins TRBV19 to TRBJ1-2, with D possibly being TRBD1 (5 bases). From germline, CDR1 is LNHDA and CDR2 SQIVND (reference sequence). CDR3 length: 15 residues. Trimming took off 3 bases at V and 2 bases at J, with 13 bases between the two ends. The CDR3, as DNA: TGTGCCAGTAGTATGGAACCGACAGCAAACTATGGCTACACCTTC. Translation: CASSMEPTANYGYTF.

This clonotype counts as medium-sized. The V call is TRBV24-1, the J call TRBJ2-7; maybe TRBD2 (6 bases). This CDR3 contains 14 residues. V was pared by 6 bases and J by 2 bases, with 13 bases between. From germline, CDR1 is KGHDR and CDR2 SFDVKD. The CDR3 region has the DNA TGTGCCACCAGTCCGGGACTTCCCCCCTACGAGCAGTACTTC. It encodes CATSPGLPPYEQYF.